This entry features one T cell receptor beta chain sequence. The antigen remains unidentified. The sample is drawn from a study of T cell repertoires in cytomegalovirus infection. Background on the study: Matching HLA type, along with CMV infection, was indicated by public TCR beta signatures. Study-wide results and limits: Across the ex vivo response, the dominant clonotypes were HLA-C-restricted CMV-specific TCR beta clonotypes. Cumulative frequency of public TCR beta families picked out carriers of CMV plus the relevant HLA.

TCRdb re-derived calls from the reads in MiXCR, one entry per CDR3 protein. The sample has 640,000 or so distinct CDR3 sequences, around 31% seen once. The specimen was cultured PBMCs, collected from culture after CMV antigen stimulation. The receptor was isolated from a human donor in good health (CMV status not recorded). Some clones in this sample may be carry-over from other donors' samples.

CDR3 sequence (DNA): TGTGCCAGCAGCCGTAGCGGGATCTCCTACGAGCAGTACTTC. It specifies CASSRSGISYEQYF. V and J are TRBV7-9 and TRBJ2-7, with 8 bases identical to TRBD2. Germline V gives CDR1 SEHNR, CDR2 FQNEAQ (reference sequence). The J segment lost 0 bases and the V segment lost 5 bases, leaving 3 bases of the junction unmatched. The CDR3 covers 14 residues.